A selection of T cell receptor beta chains follows, all from one sample in a study of regulatory T cells in long-lasting Graves disease. TCRdb redid the calling of the multiplex PCR reads with MiXCR, one entry per CDR3 protein. The sample carries about 540,000 distinct CDR3 sequences, about 14% recorded once. These records were also assigned to another study, of T cells in Graves' hyperthyroidism and ophthalmopathy.

The material sequenced was peripheral blood mononuclear cells (PBMCs), taken at new diagnosis, from a patient treated with antithyroid drugs. The receptors here all came from a man aged 25-45 years with Graves disease. Both conserved end residues are part of each CDR3. The D gene is left open where the match is weak. Rows may omit the clone size; those that give it use once, few, many or a size class.

CDR3 length	D gene	V gene	clone size	J gene	CDR3 DNA	CDR3 protein
13	NA	TRBV18	many	TRBJ2-7	TGTGCCAGCTCACGACAGGAGGCCTACGAGCAGTACTTC	CASSRQEAYEQYF
14	NA	TRBV7-9	NA	TRBJ2-3	TGTGCCAGCAGCTTAGAAGTGTCTCCTTGGGCGGAGTATTTT	CASSLEVSPWAEYF
15	NA	TRBV16	many	TRBJ1-5	TGTGCCAGCAGCCAATCGACAGGTCGCAATCAGCCCCAGCATTTT	CASSQSTGRNQPQHF
14	NA	TRBV12-3/TRBV12-4	NA	TRBJ2-7	TGTGCCAGCAGTTACTCGGGCCAAGACTACGAGCAGTACTTC	CASSYSGQDYEQYF
15	NA	TRBV7-6	NA	TRBJ2-1	TGTGCCAGCAGCTTTTCTCCAGGAGGAATAAGAGAGCAGTTCTTC	CASSFSPGGIREQFF
15	TRBD2	TRBV2	many	TRBJ2-3	TGTGCCAGCAAGACAAGGCTAGCGGTCACAGATACGCAGTATTTT	CASKTRLAVTDTQYF
13	TRBD2	TRBV6-1	many	TRBJ2-3	TGTGCCAGCATGAGCGGGAGAACAGATACGCAGTATTTT	CASMSGRTDTQYF
13	NA	TRBV28	many	TRBJ2-3	TGTGCCAGCGGCAGGGTTACCACAGATACGCAGTATTTT	CASGRVTTDTQYF
12	NA	TRBV20-1	many	TRBJ2-1	TGCAGTGCTCATCTTCGGGGAGATGAGCAGTTCTTC	CSAHLRGDEQFF
15	TRBD2	TRBV11-2	many	TRBJ2-1	TGTGCCAGCAGCTTGGGACTAGCGGGTAGCAATGAGCAGTTCTTC	CASSLGLAGSNEQFF